The 21 T cell receptor beta chains given below trace back to one sample, sequenced in a study of radiation and T cells in renal cell carcinoma. Time point given: blood 4 weeks post-SBRT, at nephrectomy. The treatment here: 15 Gy SBRT to primary tumor, nephrectomy 4 weeks later. Repertoires were generated with immunoSEQ multiplex PCR, while TCRdb's copy carries only in-frame clones and drops some. Of just under 150,000 clones in the sample, less than 90% were seen once. Sequenced here: blood, sampled from a patient whose treatment included radiotherapy and nephrectomy. These receptors were collected from a woman aged 50 to 65 with renal cell carcinoma.

The V and J genes are TRBV5-1 and TRBJ2-2; D is ambiguous. Deletions cut 0 bases from V and 4 bases from J, with 10 bases between. CDR3 size: 15 residues. Germline V gives CDR1 SGHRS, CDR2 YFSETQ. The CDR3 reads CASSLVTIRTGELFF. In DNA, the CDR3 is TGCGCCAGCAGCTTGGTTACTATTCGCACCGGGGAGCTGTTTTTT.

This clone was observed a handful of times. The rearrangement uses TRBV2 and TRBJ2-7, with a weak D call TRBD2 (7 bases). Germline assignment: CDR1 SNHLY and CDR2 FYNNEI. The CDR3 contains 12 residues. The V gene lost 4 bases and the J gene lost 5 bases, with 9 bases spanning the gap. CDR3 bases: TGTGCCAGCAGTGTAGGGGGGGACGAGCAGTACTTC. Protein sequence: CASSVGGDEQYF.

This clone has more than one count but fewer than ten. The chain recombines TRBV13 with TRBJ1-1; maybe TRBD1 (6 bases). V was shortened by 1 base and J by 3 bases, with 12 bases between the two germline ends. CDR1 is PRHDT and CDR2 is FYEKMQ in the germline V gene (reference sequence). The CDR3 contains 15 residues. CDR3 DNA sequence: TGTGCCAGCAGCTTAGCGATAGGGGGGTACACTGAAGCTTTCTTT. It specifies CASSLAIGGYTEAFF.

The gene calls are TRBV7-2 and TRBJ1-5; the D gene is possibly TRBD1 (5 bases). CDR3 length: 13 amino acids. Germline CDR1 reads SGHTA; CDR2 reads FQGNSA. V shed 5 bases and J shed 12 bases, with 17 bases lying between them. The CDR3 DNA reads TGTGCCAGCAGCGCCTCGGGACGGTTGATCCAGCATTTT. Translated, it gives CASSASGRLIQHF. The full variable domain, completed using reference TRBV7-2 and TRBJ1-5, is GAGVSQSPSNKVTEKGKDVELRCDPISGHTALYWYRQSLGQGLEFLIYFQGNSAPDKSGLPSDRFSAERTGGSVSTLTIQRTQQEDSAVYLCASSASGRLIQHFGDGTRLSIL.

V and J are TRBV6-1 and TRBJ2-3; D uncertain. Germline lookup yields CDR1 MNHNS and CDR2 SASEGT. V was shortened by 7 bases and J by 9 bases, with 11 bases between the two germline ends. The length of the CDR3 is 11 residues. The CDR3 here is CASTAEITQYF. In DNA form, the CDR3 reads TGTGCCAGCACTGCGGAAATAACGCAGTATTTT.

This chain joins TRBV6-6 and TRBJ2-3; D might be TRBD2 (6 bases). Germline V gives CDR1 MNHNY, CDR2 SVGAGI (reference sequence). The CDR3 is 16 amino acids. V lost 4 bases and J lost 0, with 14 bases in between. The CDR3 loop reads CASSFGGEMSTDTQYF. CDR3 DNA: TGTGCCAGCAGTTTCGGGGGTGAGATGAGCACAGATACGCAGTATTTT.

The gene calls are TRBV18 and TRBJ2-5, with D uncertain. This CDR3 has 13 amino acids. Trimming cost V 1 base and J 2 bases, with 5 bases left between them. Germline V gene sequence: CDR1 KGHSH, CDR2 LQKENI. The CDR3 spells CASSPRWQETQYF. The CDR3 coding sequence is TGTGCCAGCTCACCACGGTGGCAAGAGACCCAGTACTTC. The full variable domain, in which reference TRBV18 and TRBJ2-5 provide the parts outside the CDR3, is NAGVMQNPRHLVRRRGQEARLRCSPMKGHSHVYWYRQLPEEGLKFMVYLQKENIIDESGMPKERFSAEFPKEGPSILRIQQVVRGDSAAYFCASSPRWQETQYFGPGTRLLVL.

A single count supports this clone. The V and J genes are TRBV4-3 and TRBJ2-3; D not certain. CDR1 is LGHNA, CDR2 YSLEER, per germline. Trimming pared 0 bases from V and 2 bases from J, leaving 9 bases between. The CDR3 loop spans 15 amino acids. The CDR3: CASSQEYQATDTQYF. The CDR3 coding sequence is TGCGCCAGCAGCCAAGAGTACCAGGCCACAGATACGCAGTATTTT.

This chain joins TRBV6-6 and TRBJ1-6; D is ambiguous. The V end was cut by 6 bases, the J end by 8 bases, with 5 bases between. This CDR3 is built from 11 residues. The V gene's germline CDR1 is MNHNY and CDR2 SVGAGI (reference sequence). This chain's CDR3 is CASSSDSPLHF. The CDR3 DNA is TGTGCCAGCAGCTCTGATTCACCCCTCCACTTT.

Here the CDR3 reads CASSPRLAGTTDTQYF. DNA for the CDR3: TGTGCCAGCAGCCCCAGACTAGCGGGAACCACAGATACGCAGTATTTT. The chain is built from TRBV5-8 and TRBJ2-3; the match to TRBD2 covers 11 bases. The CDR3 totals 16 residues. V dropped 4 bases and J dropped 2; count of bases not matched to a gene: 6. In germline, CDR1 is SGHTS, CDR2 YDEGEE.

For this clone: This same CDR3 is encoded by further DNA sequences in the sample. V gene TRBV7-2 combines with J gene TRBJ1-1; a weak D match, TRBD1 (5 bases). Germline values: CDR1 SGHTA, CDR2 FQGNSA. The V end was cut by 3 bases, the J end by 2 bases, with 13 bases between. This CDR3 spans 15 amino acids. This chain's CDR3 is CASSFRGGVNTEAFF. CDR3 coding DNA: TGTGCCAGCAGCTTCCGAGGAGGGGTTAACACTGAAGCTTTCTTT.

The rearrangement uses TRBV7-8 and TRBJ1-2; 9 bases are shared with TRBD1. Germline V gene sequence: CDR1 SGHVS, CDR2 FQNEAQ. The V and J ends lost 5 bases and 3 bases, in that order; junction bases with no gene match: 13. The CDR3 runs 17 residues. CDR3 nucleotides: TGTGCCAGCAGCCTCGGACAGGGGTCACCAATGGACTATGGCTACACCTTC. It encodes CASSLGQGSPMDYGYTF.

This sequence joins TRBV15 and TRBJ2-1; TRBD2 matches 10 bases. Germline loops: CDR1 LNHNV, CDR2 YYDKDF (reference sequence). Unmatched junction bases numbered 6, after V lost 0 bases and J lost 10 bases. The CDR3 is 15 residues long. Written as DNA, the CDR3 is TGTGCCACCAGCAGAGATGGGCTAGCGGGAGTAGAGCAGTTCTTC. Protein sequence: CATSRDGLAGVEQFF.

This sequence joins TRBV6-6 and TRBJ2-3, with 7 bases lining up with TRBD1. Germline trimming cut 5 bases from V and 0 bases from J; bases unmatched to any gene: 8. The CDR3 is 16 amino acids. Germline V gene data show CDR1 as MNHNY and CDR2 as SVGAGI (reference sequence). CDR3 nucleotide sequence: TGTGCCAGCAGTGCCTCGACAGGGTTCAGCACAGATACGCAGTATTTT. Protein sequence: CASSASTGFSTDTQYF.

The chain joins TRBV7-6 to TRBJ2-3; tentative D call: TRBD2 (5 bases). V dropped 2 bases and J dropped 4 bases, with 10 bases sitting between them. From germline, CDR1 is SGHVS and CDR2 FNYEAQ. The length of the CDR3 is 14 residues. The CDR3 coding sequence is TGTGCCAGCAGCTTAAGGCGGGCGGCAGATACGCAGTATTTT. Amino acids: CASSLRRAADTQYF.

The V gene is TRBV27, the J gene TRBJ2-4; a weak D match, TRBD1 (6 bases). V lost 9 bases and J 6 bases, leaving 21 bases between the germline ends. This CDR3 contains 15 residues. The germline V gene has CDR1 MNHEY and CDR2 SMNVEV (reference sequence). Here the CDR3 reads CASSFGGSLINIQYF. CDR3 DNA: TGTGCCAGTTCATTTGGGGGCAGCTTAATAAACATTCAGTACTTC.

V usage is TRBV9 and J usage is TRBJ2-2; tentative D call: TRBD2 (5 bases). The CDR3 is 16 residues long. Trimming left V 0 bases short and J 4 bases short, with 13 bases between. Germline CDR1 and CDR2: SGDLS and YYNGEE. The CDR3 protein is CASSVGVGEGTGELFF. CDR3 DNA sequence: TGTGCCAGCAGCGTAGGGGTGGGAGAGGGCACCGGGGAGCTGTTTTTT.

The V and J genes are TRBV9 and TRBJ1-2; no clear D gene. The CDR3 contains 13 residues. The V end lost 4 bases, the J end lost 2 bases, and 9 bases lay between the germline ends. The germline V gene has CDR1 SGDLS and CDR2 YYNGEE. Here the CDR3 DNA reads TGTGCCAGCAGCAAGGGAAGGAACTATGGCTACACCTTC. It encodes CASSKGRNYGYTF.

The chain joins TRBV19 to TRBJ1-2; TRBD1 matches at 7 bases. Germline V gene lookup returns CDR1 LNHDA and CDR2 SQIVND (reference sequence). Trimming at V came to 6 bases and at J to 8 bases, leaving 12 bases not matched to a gene. This CDR3 spans 14 amino acids. The CDR3 region has the DNA TGTGCCAGTAGCCAAACCGGGACAGTCGGCGGCTACACCTTC. Its protein is CASSQTGTVGGYTF. The full variable domain, in which reference TRBV19 and TRBJ1-2 provide the parts outside the CDR3, is DGGITQSPKYLFRKEGQNVTLSCEQNLNHDAMYWYRQDPGQGLRLIYYSQIVNDFQKGDIAEGYSVSREKKESFPLTVTSAQKNPTAFYLCASSQTGTVGGYTFGSGTRLTVV.

The rearrangement joins TRBV11-2 to TRBJ2-1; no clear D. With 2 bases removed from V and 3 bases from J, the gap between germline ends came to 5 bases. Germline-derived CDR1 and CDR2 are SGHAT and FQNNGV. The CDR3 covers 13 residues. In DNA, the CDR3 is TGTGCCAGCAGCTTAACAGTCTACAATGAGCAGTTCTTC. It is translated as CASSLTVYNEQFF.

The chain couples TRBV6-5 to TRBJ1-5; D is ambiguous. The length of the CDR3 is 14 residues. The germline CDR1 and CDR2 sequences are MNHEY and SVGAGI. The V end was cut by 6 bases, the J end by 0 bases, with 9 bases between. CDR3 sequence (DNA): TGTGCCAGCAGCGTCGTTTTTAGCAATCAGCCCCAGCATTTT. It encodes CASSVVFSNQPQHF.